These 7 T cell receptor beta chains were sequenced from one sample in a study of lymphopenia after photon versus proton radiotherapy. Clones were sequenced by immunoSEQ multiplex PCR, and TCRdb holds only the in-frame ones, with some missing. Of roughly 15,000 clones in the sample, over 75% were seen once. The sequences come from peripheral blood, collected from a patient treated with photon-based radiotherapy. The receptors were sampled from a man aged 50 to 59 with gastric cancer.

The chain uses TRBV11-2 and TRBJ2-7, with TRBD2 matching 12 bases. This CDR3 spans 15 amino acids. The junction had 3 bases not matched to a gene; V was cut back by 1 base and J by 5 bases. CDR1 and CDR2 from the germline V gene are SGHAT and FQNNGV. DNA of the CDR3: TGTGCCAGCAGCTTAGGACTAGCGGGGGCGGACGAGCAGTACGTC. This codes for CASSLGLAGADEQYV.

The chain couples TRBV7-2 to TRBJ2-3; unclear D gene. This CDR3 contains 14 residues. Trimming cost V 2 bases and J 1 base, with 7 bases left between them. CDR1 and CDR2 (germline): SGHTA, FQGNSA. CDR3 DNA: TGTGCCAGCAGCTTAATGTCAGGCACAGATACGCAGTATTTT. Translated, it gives CASSLMSGTDTQYF.

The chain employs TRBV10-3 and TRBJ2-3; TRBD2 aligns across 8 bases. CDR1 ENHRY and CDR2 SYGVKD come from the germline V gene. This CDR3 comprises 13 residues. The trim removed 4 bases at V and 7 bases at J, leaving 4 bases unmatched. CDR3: CAISAGTRNTQYF. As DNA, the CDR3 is TGTGCCATCAGTGCCGGGACTAGGAATACGCAGTATTTT.

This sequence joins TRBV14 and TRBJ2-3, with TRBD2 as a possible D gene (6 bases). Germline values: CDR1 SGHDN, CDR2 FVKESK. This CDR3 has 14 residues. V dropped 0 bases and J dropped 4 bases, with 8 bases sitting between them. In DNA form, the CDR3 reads TGTGCCAGCAGCCAAGATCGGGGGTCAGATACGCAGTATTTT. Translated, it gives CASSQDRGSDTQYF.

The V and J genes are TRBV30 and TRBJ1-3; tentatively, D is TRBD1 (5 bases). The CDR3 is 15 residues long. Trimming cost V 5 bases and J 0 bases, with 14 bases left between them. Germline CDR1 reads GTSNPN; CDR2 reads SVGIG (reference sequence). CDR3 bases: TGTGCCTGGCGCCGGGACCCAAACTCTGGAAACACCATATATTTT. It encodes CAWRRDPNSGNTIYF.

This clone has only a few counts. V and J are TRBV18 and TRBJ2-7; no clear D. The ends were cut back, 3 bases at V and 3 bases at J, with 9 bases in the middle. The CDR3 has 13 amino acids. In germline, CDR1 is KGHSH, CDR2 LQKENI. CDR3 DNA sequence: TGTGCCAGCTCACCGAGAACTGACTACGAGCAGTACTTC. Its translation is CASSPRTDYEQYF.

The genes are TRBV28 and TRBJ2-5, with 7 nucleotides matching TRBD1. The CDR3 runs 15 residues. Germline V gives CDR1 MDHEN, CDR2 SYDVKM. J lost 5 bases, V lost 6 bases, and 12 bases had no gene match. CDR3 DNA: TGTGCCAGCAGCCTCAGACAGGGTATAGGGGAGACCCAGTACTTC. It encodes CASSLRQGIGETQYF.